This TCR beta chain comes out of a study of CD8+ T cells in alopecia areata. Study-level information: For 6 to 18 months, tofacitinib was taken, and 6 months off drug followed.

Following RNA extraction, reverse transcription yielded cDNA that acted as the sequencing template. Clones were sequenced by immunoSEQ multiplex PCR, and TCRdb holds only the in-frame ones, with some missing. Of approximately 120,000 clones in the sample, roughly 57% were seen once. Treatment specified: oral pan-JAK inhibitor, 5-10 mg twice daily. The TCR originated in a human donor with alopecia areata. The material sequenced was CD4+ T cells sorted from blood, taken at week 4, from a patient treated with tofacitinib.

CDR3 loop: CSIMTGVLSYEQYF. The DNA for the CDR3 is TGCAGCATAATGACAGGGGTCCTCTCCTACGAGCAGTACTTC. V gene TRBV29-1 combines with J gene TRBJ2-7, with 8 bases fitting TRBD1. Germline V gene lookup returns CDR1 SQVTM and CDR2 ANQGSEA. V lost 8 bases to trimming and J lost 0 bases; unmatched junction nucleotides: 9. This CDR3 is built from 14 residues.